Detailed here is one T cell receptor (beta chain). Its cognate antigen is unknown. This specimen belongs to a study of CD8+ T cells in alopecia areata. Study-level information: The tofacitinib course ran for 6 to 18 months and was followed by 6 months off drug.

Study-level results: Relative to mice, TCR sharing across patients was less clear, a difference possibly HLA-related. There were also resident alphabeta T cells of normal skin sequenced in scalp samples. Alopecia totalis/universalis scalp especially showed more expanded CD8+ clones than normal scalp.

Specified treatment: oral pan-JAK inhibitor, 5-10 mg twice daily. Isolated RNA was reverse transcribed into cDNA used as the sequencing template. TCRdb's table, derived via immunoSEQ multiplex PCR, lists solely in-frame clones and lacks some. The table has fewer than 250,000 clones, 55% to 70% seen once. Germline CDR1 and CDR2: MRHNA and SNTAGT. Unmatched junction bases numbered 8, after V lost 7 bases and J lost 6 bases. The CDR3 covers 15 residues. Sequences were derived from CD4+ T cells sorted from blood, sampled at week 4, from a patient treated with tofacitinib. This TCR was recovered from a human donor with alopecia areata. The rearrangement uses TRBV6-4 and TRBJ2-1; 11 bases line up with TRBD2. The CDR3 protein is CASTAGTSGSNEQFF. CDR3 nucleotides: TGTGCCAGCACCGCCGGGACTAGCGGCTCCAATGAGCAGTTCTTC.